This T cell receptor beta chain was identified in a study of control samples from healthy donors and cancer patients. Sequencing was performed with immunoSEQ multiplex PCR; in TCRdb, only in-frame clones are kept and a portion is missing. This repertoire shows some 44,000 clones, roughly 77% found once; its top ten account for 15% to 20%. The length of the CDR3 is 15 residues. Trimming took off 4 bases at V and 7 bases at J, with 16 bases between the two ends. Germline V gene data show CDR1 as SGHVS and CDR2 as FNYEAQ. This receptor was taken from a male donor with melanoma. This chain links TRBV7-6 with TRBJ1-4; D is ambiguous. Specimen: formalin-fixed, paraffin-embedded tissue. The CDR3 sequence is CASSWGSDLIEKLFF. The CDR3 DNA is TGTGCCAGCAGCTGGGGAAGTGATTTAATTGAAAAACTGTTTTTT.